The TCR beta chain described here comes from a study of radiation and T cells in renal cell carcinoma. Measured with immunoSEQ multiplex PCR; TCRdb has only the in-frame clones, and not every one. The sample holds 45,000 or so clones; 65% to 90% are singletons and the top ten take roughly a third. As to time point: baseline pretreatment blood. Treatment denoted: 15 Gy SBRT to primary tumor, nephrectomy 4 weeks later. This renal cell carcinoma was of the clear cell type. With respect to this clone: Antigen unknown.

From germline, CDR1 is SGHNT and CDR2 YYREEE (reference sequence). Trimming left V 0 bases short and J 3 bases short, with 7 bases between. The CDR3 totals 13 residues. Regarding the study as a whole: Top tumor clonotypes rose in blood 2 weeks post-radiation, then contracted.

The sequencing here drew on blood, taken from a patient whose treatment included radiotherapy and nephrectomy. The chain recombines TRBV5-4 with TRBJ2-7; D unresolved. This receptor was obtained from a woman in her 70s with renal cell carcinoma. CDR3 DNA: TGTGCCAGCAGCTTGGCCGCAGGCTACGAGCAGTACTTC. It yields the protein CASSLAAGYEQYF.